What follows are 29 T cell receptor beta chains derived from one specimen sequenced in a study of cytomegalovirus exposure and HLA in healthy donors. In the PCR, 60 Vbeta and 13 Jbeta primers were used. Clones were read by immunoSEQ multiplex PCR, and TCRdb kept only the in-frame ones, dropping some. The data show approximately 100,000 clones, over 60% seen once. The material sequenced was PBMCs. These receptors all come from a man aged 55 to 70 in good health and CMV-seropositive.

The rearrangement uses TRBV5-6 and TRBJ2-2; D remains unclear. With 4 bases removed from V and 1 base from J, the gap between germline ends came to 14 bases. Germline CDR1 reads SGHDT; CDR2 reads YYEEEE. This CDR3 has 16 amino acids. CDR3: CASSPRPLLNTGELFF. The CDR3 DNA reads as TGTGCCAGCAGCCCTAGACCGCTTCTGAACACCGGGGAGCTGTTTTTT.

A few counts support this clone. This chain uses TRBV12-5 with TRBJ2-1; possibly TRBD1 for D (6 bases). This CDR3 spans 16 amino acids. V was trimmed by 1 base and J by 8 bases, leaving 18 bases between them. CDR1 and CDR2 (germline): LGHNT, FRNRAP. The CDR3 protein is CASGLDDRYLRDEQFF. The CDR3 DNA reads TGTGCTAGTGGTTTGGACGACAGGTATCTTAGAGATGAGCAGTTCTTC.

The J gene is TRBJ2-7, the V gene TRBV5-6; tentative D call: TRBD2 (7 bases). Trimming cost V 4 bases and J 1 base, with 15 bases left between them. Germline CDR1 is SGHDT and CDR2 is YYEEEE. This CDR3 comprises 15 residues. The CDR3 region is CASSAFGGLSYEQYF. CDR3 DNA sequence: TGTGCCAGCAGCGCGTTCGGGGGGCTTTCCTACGAGCAGTACTTC.

This chain joins TRBV6-4 and TRBJ1-3; 10 bases are shared with TRBD1. Germline CDR1 reads MRHNA; CDR2 reads SNTAGT. Trimming cost V 6 bases and J 4 bases; bases outside gene matches: 9. This CDR3 region has 16 residues. CDR3 nucleotide sequence: TGTGCCAGCAGAAGATACGGGACAGGGGAAGGAAACACCATATATTTT. Its protein product is CASRRYGTGEGNTIYF.

DNA for the CDR3: TGCGCCAGCAGCTCCGGACACAGCTCCTACGAGCAGTACTTC. This sequence encodes CASSSGHSSYEQYF. This sequence joins TRBV5-1 and TRBJ2-7; D perhaps matches TRBD1 (5 bases). Trimming cost V 3 bases and J 0 bases, with 10 bases left between them. Germline V gene data show CDR1 as SGHRS and CDR2 as YFSETQ. The CDR3 has 14 amino acids.

The chain employs TRBV4-1 and TRBJ2-1; TRBD1 might be the D (6 bases). Germline assignment: CDR1 MGHRA and CDR2 YSYEKL. CDR3 size: 13 residues. V lost 6 bases, J lost 6 bases, and 12 bases lay in between. The CDR3 loop is CASRGLRGNEQFF. The CDR3 nucleotides read TGCGCCAGCAGGGGGCTCAGGGGCAATGAGCAGTTCTTC.

This chain uses TRBV7-9 with TRBJ1-2, with TRBD1 matching 8 bases. V lost 1 base to trimming and J lost 2 bases; unmatched junction nucleotides: 3. The CDR3 is made up of 15 amino acids. CDR1 is SEHNR, CDR2 FQNEAQ, per germline (reference sequence). CDR3 sequence reads: CASSLVTGGNYGYTF. Here the CDR3 DNA reads TGTGCCAGCAGCTTAGTCACAGGGGGAAACTATGGCTACACCTTC.

This chain uses TRBV27 with TRBJ1-2; TRBD1 aligns across 9 bases. After removal of 0 bases from V and 5 bases from J, the junction contained 7 bases not matched to a gene. The CDR3 covers 16 residues. Per the germline V gene, CDR1 is MNHEY and CDR2 is SMNVEV (reference sequence). CDR3 bases: TGTGCCAGCAGTTTATCGAGGAGGGGACAGGGATATGGCTACACCTTC. Protein product: CASSLSRRGQGYGYTF.

The rearrangement uses TRBV5-1 and TRBJ1-4; 9 bases agree with TRBD1. V shed 0 bases, J shed 7 bases, and the junction held 4 bases outside the gene matches. The CDR3 runs to 15 residues. Per the germline V gene, CDR1 is SGHRS and CDR2 is YFSETQ. The CDR3 loop is CASSLAGTGSEKLFF. In DNA, the CDR3 is TGCGCCAGCAGCTTGGCCGGGACAGGGTCTGAAAAACTGTTTTTT.

This clone was recorded once. This sequence joins TRBV4-2 and TRBJ1-3; D is unresolved. Trimming pared 4 bases from V and 8 bases from J, leaving 12 bases between. The CDR3 length is 13 residues. CDR1 and CDR2 (germline): LGHNA, YNFKEQ. CDR3 sequence reads: CASSRGPLDTIYF. The CDR3 nucleotides are TGTGCCAGCAGCCGCGGGCCCCTCGACACCATATATTTT.

The chain recombines TRBV2 with TRBJ1-3; D is ambiguous. There are 15 residues in the CDR3. Germline V gives CDR1 SNHLY, CDR2 FYNNEI. The V end was cut by 5 bases, the J end by 0 bases, with 11 bases between. The CDR3 loop reads CASSQQSFSGNTIYF. The CDR3 coding sequence is TGTGCCAGCAGTCAACAGAGCTTCTCTGGAAACACCATATATTTT. Complete variable domain (other parts from reference TRBV2 and TRBJ1-3): EPEVTQTPSHQVTQMGQEVILRCVPISNHLYFYWYRQILGQKVEFLVSFYNNEISEKSEIFDDQFSVERPDGSNFTLKIRSTKLEDSAMYFCASSQQSFSGNTIYFGEGSWLTVV.

This rearrangement joins TRBV5-6 to TRBJ2-7, with 9 bases that match TRBD1. This CDR3 is 16 amino acids long. Trimming cost V 4 bases and J 1 base; bases outside gene matches: 9. Germline lookup yields CDR1 SGHDT and CDR2 YYEEEE. The chain's CDR3 is CASSEPGQGRSYEQYF. CDR3 nucleotide sequence: TGTGCCAGCAGCGAACCGGGACAGGGACGATCCTACGAGCAGTACTTC.

As regards this clone: One end of the junction does not line up with germline, which may come from a read error. The genes are TRBV5-4 and TRBJ1-4, with D possibly TRBD1 on 6 matching bases. The CDR3 is 17 residues long. CDR1 and CDR2 (germline): SGHNT, YYREEE (reference sequence). CDR3 residues: CASSLRTDSVTIEKLFF. Here the CDR3 DNA reads TGTGCCAGCAGCTTAAGGACAGACTCCGTGACTATTGAAAAACTGTTTTTT.

The gene calls are TRBV11-2 and TRBJ2-5; no definite D call. V lost 0 bases to trimming and J lost 5 bases, with 4 bases between them. CDR1 SGHAT and CDR2 FQNNGV come from the germline V gene. The CDR3 totals 12 residues. The CDR3 coding sequence is TGTGCCAGCAGCTTAGAGAGGGAGACCCAGTACTTC. Translated, it gives CASSLERETQYF.

The genes are TRBV6-1 and TRBJ2-2; TRBD2 is a possible D gene (5 bases). Germline lookup yields CDR1 MNHNS and CDR2 SASEGT. The CDR3 has 13 amino acids. V gave up 7 bases and J gave up 9 bases, with 15 bases separating them. Here the CDR3 reads CASTEGPNRELFF. CDR3 in DNA: TGTGCCAGCACCGAGGGTCCAAATCGGGAGCTGTTTTTT.

The chain links TRBV7-9 to TRBJ1-1, with TRBD1 matching over 8 bases. CDR1 SEHNR and CDR2 FQNEAQ come from the germline V gene (reference sequence). CDR3 size: 14 residues. Trimming removed 4 bases from V and 4 bases from J; junction bases left unmatched: 5. The CDR3 region has the DNA TGTGCCAGCAGCTCAGCCGGACAGGGCACTGAAGCTTTCTTT. As protein: CASSSAGQGTEAFF.

CDR3 residues: CASSLGDRVPEKLFF. The CDR3 nucleotides are TGCGCCAGCAGCTTGGGGGACAGGGTACCCGAAAAACTGTTTTTT. V and J are TRBV5-1 and TRBJ1-4; TRBD1 matches at 9 bases. The CDR3 is made up of 15 amino acids. The V gene end was trimmed by 0 bases and the J gene end by 8 bases; junction bases not matched to a gene: 5. The V gene's germline CDR1 is SGHRS and CDR2 YFSETQ. Drawing the rest from reference TRBV5-1 and TRBJ1-4, the complete variable domain is KAGVTQTPRYLIKTRGQQVTLSCSPISGHRSVSWYQQTPGQGLQFLFEYFSETQRNKGNFPGRFSGRQFSNSRSEMNVSTLELGDSALYLCASSLGDRVPEKLFFGSGTQLSVL.

The chain employs TRBV7-9 and TRBJ2-3; the match to TRBD2 covers 7 bases. CDR1 and CDR2 from the germline V gene are SEHNR and FQNEAQ (reference sequence). V dropped 2 bases and J dropped 6; count of bases not matched to a gene: 5. The CDR3 is made up of 14 amino acids. This chain's CDR3 is CASSLRGGGDTQYF. The CDR3 coding sequence is TGTGCCAGCAGCTTACGCGGGGGAGGGGATACGCAGTATTTT.

The CDR3 is CASSEETGGSYEQYF. CDR3 DNA: TGTGCCAGCAGTGAGGAGACAGGGGGTTCCTACGAGCAGTACTTC. The chain joins TRBV6-1 to TRBJ2-7; 9 bases agree with TRBD1. Germline CDR1 reads MNHNS; CDR2 reads SASEGT. This CDR3 spans 15 amino acids. The V and J ends lost 3 bases and 1 base, in that order; junction bases with no gene match: 4.

V is TRBV29-1 and J is TRBJ1-1; TRBD1 might be the D (5 bases). This CDR3 contains 12 residues. Deletions cut 7 bases from V and 4 bases from J, with 13 bases between. The germline V gene encodes CDR1 SQVTM and CDR2 ANQGSEA. CDR3 sequence (DNA): TGCAGCGCAACCACAGGTAGCACTGAAGCTTTCTTT. Its protein is CSATTGSTEAFF.

In this sample, this clone turned up once. This chain connects TRBV9 to TRBJ2-3; 11 nucleotides agree with TRBD1. The germline V gene encodes CDR1 SGDLS and CDR2 YYNGEE. The length of the CDR3 is 15 residues. V dropped 2 bases and J dropped 5; count of bases not matched to a gene: 4. The CDR3 DNA reads TGTGCCAGCAGCGTCGGGACAGGGGGAGGAGATACGCAGTATTTT. It encodes CASSVGTGGGDTQYF.

This clone was detected only once. The chain has TRBV27 and TRBJ2-6; the match to TRBD1 covers 8 bases. After removal of 4 bases from V and 3 bases from J, the junction contained 2 bases not matched to a gene. From germline, CDR1 is MNHEY and CDR2 SMNVEV (reference sequence). The CDR3 runs to 15 residues. CDR3 nucleotides: TGTGCCAGCAGTTCCAGGGGGCTTGGGGCCAACGTCCTGACTTTC. This gives the protein CASSSRGLGANVLTF. The full variable domain, in which reference TRBV27 and TRBJ2-6 provide the parts outside the CDR3, is EAQVTQNPRYLITVTGKKLTVTCSQNMNHEYMSWYRQDPGLGLRQIYYSMNVEVTDKGDVPEGYKVSRKEKRNFPLILESPSPNQTSLYFCASSSRGLGANVLTFGAGSRLTVL.

This chain joins TRBV5-1 and TRBJ2-1, with D possibly matching TRBD1 (6 bases). The CDR3 extends over 17 amino acids. Germline assignment: CDR1 SGHRS and CDR2 YFSETQ. V was shortened by 4 bases and J by 6 bases, with 23 bases between the two germline ends. CDR3 bases: TGCGCCAGCAGCCCAATGGGGGCTTCCAAGGTTGGCAATGAGCAGTTCTTC. It encodes CASSPMGASKVGNEQFF.

V and J are TRBV5-1 and TRBJ1-2, with D possibly being TRBD1 (5 bases). V was shortened by 0 bases and J by 5 bases, with 11 bases between the two germline ends. Germline assignment: CDR1 SGHRS and CDR2 YFSETQ. This CDR3 is 14 amino acids long. The DNA for the CDR3 is TGCGCCAGCAGCTTGGAAGGGGTCAGGTATGGCTACACCTTC. It encodes CASSLEGVRYGYTF.

The chain couples TRBV6-5 to TRBJ1-2; TRBD1 matches 7 bases. J gave up 5 bases and V 6 bases, and 12 bases lay outside the gene matches. This CDR3 region has 15 residues. The germline V gene encodes CDR1 MNHEY and CDR2 SVGAGI. CDR3 sequence reads: CASSRSPTGVYGYTF. In DNA, the CDR3 is TGTGCCAGCAGCCGCTCTCCTACAGGGGTTTATGGCTACACCTTC.

This chain links TRBV28 with TRBJ2-7; TRBD1 matches 8 bases. Germline V lookup: CDR1 MDHEN, CDR2 SYDVKM. The CDR3 runs 14 residues. V lost 4 bases, J lost 2 bases, and 4 bases stayed unmatched. The CDR3 coding sequence is TGTGCCAGCAGTTCTGCGGGACAGGCCTACGAGCAGTACTTC. This sequence encodes CASSSAGQAYEQYF.

This clone was seen just once. The DNA of the CDR3 is TGTGCCAGCAGCTTAGGACTAGCCGGCCTACAGGAGACCCAGTACTTC. This gives the protein CASSLGLAGLQETQYF. The chain links TRBV5-6 to TRBJ2-5; the match to TRBD2 covers 8 bases. With V trimmed by 2 bases and J by 5 bases, 11 bases remained unmatched. The germline V gene has CDR1 SGHDT and CDR2 YYEEEE. The CDR3 is 16 amino acids.

The rearrangement uses TRBV29-1 and TRBJ2-7, with D perhaps matching TRBD1 (5 bases). This CDR3 region has 13 residues. Germline CDR1 is SQVTM and CDR2 is ANQGSEA. V was trimmed by 3 bases and J by 5 bases, leaving 14 bases between them. Here the CDR3 reads CSVEKQGPHEQYF. As DNA, the CDR3 is TGCAGCGTTGAGAAGCAGGGTCCCCACGAGCAGTACTTC.

The chain is built from TRBV13 and TRBJ2-2, with TRBD1 identical over 9 bases. The ends lost 3 bases at V and 7 bases at J; junction bases unmatched: 6. Looked up from germline, CDR1 is PRHDT and CDR2 is FYEKMQ (reference sequence). This CDR3 has 15 residues. DNA of the CDR3: TGTGCCAGCAGCTTTTTACAGGGGGCCGGCGGGGAGCTGTTTTTT. It specifies CASSFLQGAGGELFF. The full variable domain, its missing parts supplied by reference TRBV13 and TRBJ2-2, is AAGVIQSPRHLIKEKRETATLKCYPIPRHDTVYWYQQGPGQDPQFLISFYEKMQSDKGSIPDRFSAQQFSDYHSELNMSSLELGDSALYFCASSFLQGAGGELFFGEGSRLTVL.